This entry lists 30 T cell receptor beta chains sequenced from one sample in a study of T cell responses to AZD1222 COVID-19 vaccine. This table comes from immunoSEQ multiplex PCR, and its TCRdb copy is limited to in-frame clones, with some not included. Of 100,000 to 150,000 clones in the sample, about 88% were seen once. The material sequenced was peripheral blood, taken on day 0 of AZD1222 vaccination. The source is an adult in good health.

The chain is built from TRBV9 and TRBJ2-4, with 10 bases that match TRBD2. The CDR3 contains 20 residues. Per the germline V gene, CDR1 is SGDLS and CDR2 is YYNGEE. J gave up 0 bases and V 4 bases, and 16 bases lay outside the gene matches. The CDR3 sequence is CASSPRGVASGGAAKNIQYF. In nucleotides, the CDR3 is TGTGCCAGCAGCCCCCGGGGGGTGGCTAGCGGGGGAGCAGCCAAAAACATTCAGTACTTC.

The chain recombines TRBV2 with TRBJ2-1; TRBD1 might be the D (6 bases). CDR1 and CDR2 (germline): SNHLY, FYNNEI. There are 13 residues in the CDR3. The V gene lost 2 bases and the J gene lost 5 bases, with 7 bases spanning the gap. Here the CDR3 DNA reads TGTGCCAGCAGTGAACGACAGGACAATGAGCAGTTCTTC. Residues: CASSERQDNEQFF.

The CDR3 region has the DNA TGTGCCAGTAACGGGGGGTATAGCAATCAGCCCCAGCATTTT. Amino acids: CASNGGYSNQPQHF. This sequence joins TRBV19 and TRBJ1-5, with D perhaps matching TRBD1 (5 bases). The CDR3 length is 14 residues. Per the germline V gene, CDR1 is LNHDA and CDR2 is SQIVND (reference sequence). V was clipped by 7 bases and J by 0 bases, with 10 bases between them.

The chain links TRBV30 to TRBJ2-7, with D tentatively TRBD2 (7 bases). The CDR3 sequence is 15 residues long. The germline V gene has CDR1 GTSNPN and CDR2 SVGIG (reference sequence). With 0 bases removed from V and 5 bases from J, the gap between germline ends came to 17 bases. CDR3 nucleotides: TGTGCCTGGAGTGTAAGGGGGGGGCTTGGCAACGAGCAGTACTTC. Its protein is CAWSVRGGLGNEQYF.

The chain is built from TRBV10-3 and TRBJ1-1; possibly TRBD1 for D (5 bases). The CDR3 consists of 12 residues. V was pared by 4 bases and J by 3 bases, with 6 bases between. Germline assignment: CDR1 ENHRY and CDR2 SYGVKD. The CDR3 here is CAISGGDTEAFF. In DNA form, the CDR3 reads TGTGCCATCAGTGGAGGGGACACTGAAGCTTTCTTT.

The chain combines TRBV9 with TRBJ2-7; 8 bases are shared with TRBD1. Germline V CDR1 and CDR2: SGDLS, YYNGEE. The V gene end was trimmed by 0 bases and the J gene end by 4 bases; junction bases not matched to a gene: 6. The CDR3 is 15 amino acids. The CDR3 loop reads CASSVEGTGPYEQYF. The CDR3 nucleotides are TGTGCCAGCAGCGTAGAGGGGACAGGACCATACGAGCAGTACTTC.

CDR3 coding DNA: TGTGCCAGCAGCTTAGAAGGGAATAGCAATCAGCCCCAGCATTTT. Residues: CASSLEGNSNQPQHF. The rearrangement uses TRBV11-2 and TRBJ1-5, with D unclear. The germline CDR1 and CDR2 sequences are SGHAT and FQNNGV. Trimming removed 0 bases at V and 0 bases at J, with 6 bases between. This CDR3 is built from 15 residues.

The chain carries TRBV7-2 and TRBJ2-5; weak D call: TRBD1 (5 bases). CDR1 is SGHTA, CDR2 FQGNSA, per germline. The CDR3 consists of 16 residues. The V gene lost 1 base and the J gene lost 4 bases, with 16 bases spanning the gap. CDR3: CASSLGAGPRRETQYF. CDR3 in DNA: TGTGCCAGCAGCTTAGGGGCAGGGCCCAGGCGAGAGACCCAGTACTTC.

The chain has TRBV27 and TRBJ1-4; no clear D. V lost 3 bases and J lost 5, with 10 bases in between. Per germline, CDR1 MNHEY and CDR2 SMNVEV (reference sequence). The CDR3 is 14 residues long. In nucleotides, the CDR3 is TGTGCCAGCAGTTTGGCAGGTTTGAATGAAAAACTGTTTTTT. Translated, it gives CASSLAGLNEKLFF.

This chain uses TRBV5-4 with TRBJ1-1; no clear D gene. Germline V gene lookup returns CDR1 SGHNT and CDR2 YYREEE (reference sequence). The length of the CDR3 is 15 residues. Trimming cost V 2 bases and J 5 bases, with 16 bases left between them. The CDR3 loop is CASSFQVSAGTEAFF. CDR3 DNA: TGTGCCAGCAGCTTCCAGGTATCTGCGGGGACTGAAGCTTTCTTT.

This clone appeared a single time. The chain uses TRBV2 and TRBJ2-3; TRBD2 agrees at 14 bases. Germline CDR1 SNHLY, CDR2 FYNNEI. V gave up 3 bases and J gave up 0 bases; unmatched junction bases: 2. The CDR3 loop spans 17 amino acids. Written as DNA, the CDR3 is TGTGCCAGCAGTGAGACTAGCGGGGGGGCCAGCACAGATACGCAGTATTTT. This encodes CASSETSGGASTDTQYF. Complete variable domain (other parts from reference TRBV2 and TRBJ2-3): EPEVTQTPSHQVTQMGQEVILRCVPISNHLYFYWYRQILGQKVEFLVSFYNNEISEKSEIFDDQFSVERPDGSNFTLKIRSTKLEDSAMYFCASSETSGGASTDTQYFGPGTRLTVL.

This chain connects TRBV6-5 to TRBJ2-3; no definite D call. CDR1 and CDR2 from the germline V gene are MNHEY and SVGAGI. CDR3 length equals 15 residues. V was trimmed by 4 bases and J by 1 base, leaving 12 bases between them. CDR3 amino acids: CASSSDLYRTDTQYF. CDR3 bases: TGTGCCAGCAGTTCCGACCTTTACCGCACAGATACGCAGTATTTT.

CDR3 nucleotides: TGTGCCAGCAGTTTATACCCAGGATCCTATGGCTACACCTTC. Protein product: CASSLYPGSYGYTF. The chain is built from TRBV28 and TRBJ1-2; D unclear. Germline assignment: CDR1 MDHEN and CDR2 SYDVKM. This CDR3 is 14 amino acids long. Trimming cost V 1 base and J 4 bases, with 10 bases left between them.

This chain connects TRBV5-1 to TRBJ2-7; D might be TRBD2 (5 bases). The germline gives CDR1 SGHRS, CDR2 YFSETQ. V dropped 4 bases and J dropped 4 bases, with 12 bases sitting between them. The length of the CDR3 is 13 residues. DNA of the CDR3: TGCGCCAGCAGCCACGGGGAGCAATACGAGCAGTACTTC. Its translation: CASSHGEQYEQYF.

A single count supports this clone. The chain uses TRBV11-2 and TRBJ1-1, with TRBD1 matching 9 bases. V shed 5 bases and J 3 bases; nucleotides not matched to a gene: 10. Germline assignment: CDR1 SGHAT and CDR2 FQNNGV. The length of the CDR3 is 16 residues. DNA of the CDR3: TGTGCCAGCAGCCCTGGGACAGGGCCCTGGGACACTGAAGCTTTCTTT. It codes for CASSPGTGPWDTEAFF.

As concerns this clone: An end of the junction differs from the germline gene, which may be a read error. J is TRBJ1-4 and V is TRBV6-6; tentative D call: TRBD1 (5 bases). Germline V gene lookup returns CDR1 MNHNY and CDR2 SVGAGI (reference sequence). There are 11 residues in the CDR3. As DNA, the CDR3 is TGTGCCAGCAGTTGGGACCGGGACCCCTGCTTT. Protein sequence: CASSWDRDPCF.

The rearrangement joins TRBV28 to TRBJ1-2; TRBD1 matches 7 bases. This CDR3 is built from 13 residues. Germline-derived CDR1 and CDR2 are MDHEN and SYDVKM. With 4 bases clipped from V and 5 bases from J, the junction kept 4 bases outside the gene matches. The CDR3: CASSYDRVYGYTF. CDR3 in DNA: TGTGCCAGCAGTTACGACAGGGTTTATGGCTACACCTTC.

The chain joins TRBV7-3 to TRBJ1-5; TRBD1 aligns across 7 bases. V shed 3 bases and J 7 bases; nucleotides not matched to a gene: 3. The germline gives CDR1 SGHTA, CDR2 FQGTGA. CDR3 length equals 13 residues. The CDR3 region has the DNA TGTGCCAGCAGCTTGCAGGGGGGGCAGCCCCAGCATTTT. Its translation: CASSLQGGQPQHF. The variable domain in full, with the rest retrieved from reference TRBV7-3 and TRBJ1-5, is GAGVSQTPSNKVTEKGKYVELRCDPISGHTALYWYRQSLGQGPEFLIYFQGTGAADDSGLPNDRFFAVRPEGSVSTLKIQRTERGDSAVYLCASSLQGGQPQHFGDGTRLSIL.

The rearrangement links TRBV7-9 to TRBJ2-7; D assignment may be TRBD1 or TRBD2 (6 bases each). V lost 10 bases to trimming and J lost 2 bases, with 18 bases between them. Germline-derived CDR1 and CDR2 are SEHNR and FQNEAQ (reference sequence). The CDR3 loop spans 14 amino acids. DNA for the CDR3: TGTGCCACCCTCCCGGGGGACATCGCCTACGAGCAGTACTTC. Protein product: CATLPGDIAYEQYF. Using reference TRBV7-9 and TRBJ2-7 for the parts outside the CDR3, the full variable domain is DTGVSQNPRHKITKRGQNVTFRCDPISEHNRLYWYRQTLGQGPEFLTYFQNEAQLEKSRLLSDRFSAERPKGSFSTLEIQRTEQGDSAMYLCATLPGDIAYEQYFGPGTRLTVT.

This clone was recorded only once. The V call is TRBV2, the J call TRBJ2-5; no firm D call. The CDR3 has 12 residues. Between the trimmed V and J ends, which lost 7 bases and 1 base, there was a span of 7 bases. Germline CDR1 reads SNHLY; CDR2 reads FYNNEI. CDR3 protein: CASTRVQETQYF. DNA of the CDR3: TGTGCCAGCACTCGCGTCCAAGAGACCCAGTACTTC.

V usage is TRBV6-1 and J usage is TRBJ1-2, with D unresolved. Trimming stripped 3 bases from V and 6 bases from J, with 20 bases between. The germline CDR1 and CDR2 sequences are MNHNS and SASEGT. This CDR3 spans 16 amino acids. For the CDR3, the DNA is TGTGCCAGCAGTGATAGTGCCGGGCCTGGGAATGATGGCTACACCTTC. Translating it yields CASSDSAGPGNDGYTF.

This chain links TRBV10-3 with TRBJ2-5; 10 nucleotides match TRBD2. V shed 2 bases and J 3 bases; nucleotides not matched to a gene: 12. Germline loops: CDR1 ENHRY, CDR2 SYGVKD. This CDR3 region has 18 residues. CDR3 coding DNA: TGTGCCATCAGTGAGAGGCTAGCGGGAGAAACGGTAGAAGAGACCCAGTACTTC. Amino acid sequence: CAISERLAGETVEETQYF.

The gene calls are TRBV19 and TRBJ1-5, with a weak D call TRBD1 (5 bases). This CDR3 region has 12 residues. The V gene lost 8 bases and the J gene lost 3 bases, with 8 bases spanning the gap. Germline CDR1 is LNHDA and CDR2 is SQIVND (reference sequence). The chain's CDR3 is CASRGNNQPQHF. The CDR3 DNA sequence: TGTGCCAGTCGGGGGAACAATCAGCCCCAGCATTTT.

J is TRBJ2-7 and V is TRBV29-1; D not certain. CDR3 length equals 13 residues. Germline loops: CDR1 SQVTM, CDR2 ANQGSEA. V lost 2 bases and J lost 1, with 9 bases in between. CDR3 amino acids: CSVEILSSYEQYF. As DNA, the CDR3 is TGCAGCGTTGAAATACTTTCTTCCTACGAGCAGTACTTC.

The V and J genes are TRBV21-1 and TRBJ2-2; the D segment call TRBD1 is taken from the table without a DNA check. TRBV21-1 is reported as a pseudogene. The CDR3 runs 17 residues. The CDR3 sequence: CASSKAAGQGAVGELFF. The CDR3 DNA follows: TGTGCCAGCAGCAAAGCGGCGGGACAGGGGGCTGTCGGGGAGCTGTTTTTT.

The V call is TRBV3-1 (or the pseudogene TRBV3-2), the J call TRBJ1-1, with a tentative D call TRBD1 (5 bases). Deletions cut 4 bases from V and 3 bases from J, with 15 bases between. The CDR3 is 15 amino acids. CDR1 is LGHDT and CDR2 is YNNKEL in the germline V gene (reference sequence). CDR3 region: CASSPGGAGDTEAFF. The DNA for the CDR3 is TGTGCCAGCAGCCCCGGTGGGGCGGGGGACACTGAAGCTTTCTTT.

This clone was detected a few times. The gene calls are TRBV3-1 (or the pseudogene TRBV3-2) and TRBJ1-2; unclear D gene. V shed 7 bases and J shed 5 bases, with 17 bases lying between them. The germline CDR1 and CDR2 sequences are LGHDT and YNNKEL (reference sequence). The CDR3 is made up of 14 amino acids. The DNA of the CDR3 is TGTGCCAGCACTCCCACCCGCGTTTTTTATGGCTACACCTTC. This encodes CASTPTRVFYGYTF.

The J gene is TRBJ1-2, the V gene TRBV28; D might be TRBD1 (5 bases). Germline V gene sequence: CDR1 MDHEN, CDR2 SYDVKM. V was clipped by 4 bases and J by 5 bases, with 20 bases between them. The CDR3 extends over 16 amino acids. The CDR3 here is CASSSTPSGTGYGYTF. The CDR3 region has the DNA TGTGCCAGCAGTTCCACCCCATCAGGGACGGGGTATGGCTACACCTTC.

V is TRBV19 and J is TRBJ2-6; D is perhaps TRBD1 (6 bases). The length of the CDR3 is 17 residues. V lost 4 bases to trimming and J lost 0 bases, with 13 bases between them. The germline V gene has CDR1 LNHDA and CDR2 SQIVND (reference sequence). CDR3 nucleotides: TGTGCCAGTAGTAGCCTAAGACAGGACTCTGGGGCCAACGTCCTGACTTTC. This translates into CASSSLRQDSGANVLTF. The full variable domain, rest sourced from reference TRBV19 and TRBJ2-6, is DGGITQSPKYLFRKEGQNVTLSCEQNLNHDAMYWYRQDPGQGLRLIYYSQIVNDFQKGDIAEGYSVSREKKESFPLTVTSAQKNPTAFYLCASSSLRQDSGANVLTFGAGSRLTVL.

In this sample, this clone turned up once. The V gene is TRBV28, the J gene TRBJ2-5; the D is unclear. The CDR3 has 13 residues. The germline V gene has CDR1 MDHEN and CDR2 SYDVKM. V was clipped by 5 bases and J by 2 bases, with 9 bases between them. The CDR3 is CASSLLGQETQYF. DNA for the CDR3: TGTGCCAGCAGTCTTCTCGGGCAAGAGACCCAGTACTTC.